These 28 T cell receptor beta chains originate from one sample sequenced in a study of post-analysis software for immune sequencing data. General study findings and limits: TRBV segments more frequent in patients than in controls numbered about five and included TRBV5-6, TRBV5-1 and TRBV20-1.

Unique molecular identifiers were built into the TCR beta cDNA libraries. From the PCR reads, TCRdb called clonotypes with MiXCR, one entry per CDR3 protein. The repertoire holds fewer than 850,000 distinct CDR3 sequences, with 30% as singletons. The antigens of these receptors remain unknown. Sequences were obtained from blood. These receptors came from a girl between 10 and 17 years old with multiple sclerosis.

The chain carries TRBV2 and TRBJ1-2; 8 bases are shared with TRBD1. Germline values: CDR1 SNHLY, CDR2 FYNNEI. Germline trimming cut 6 bases from V and 2 bases from J; bases unmatched to any gene: 5. CDR3 length equals 14 residues. CDR3: CASSDWTGNYGYTF. The CDR3 DNA is TGTGCCAGCAGCGACTGGACAGGGAACTATGGCTACACCTTC.

This clonotype was counted many times. At one of its ends the junction is not consistent with the germline gene, which may arise from a read error. The chain couples TRBV5-1 to TRBJ2-1; possibly TRBD2 for D (5 bases). This CDR3 region has 12 residues. Germline V CDR1 and CDR2: SGHRS, YFSETQ. CDR3 protein: CASSGNYNEQFF. The CDR3 nucleotides are TGTGCCAGCAGCGGCAACTACAATGAGCAGTTCTTC.

The chain is built from TRBV9 and TRBJ1-2; D is undetermined. The germline CDR1 and CDR2 sequences are SGDLS and YYNGEE. The V end was cut by 0 bases, the J end by 8 bases, with 8 bases between. The CDR3 contains 12 residues. CDR3 in DNA: TGTGCCAGCAGCGTAGCTTTCGAGGGCTACACCTTC. Translating gives CASSVAFEGYTF.

Regarding this clonotype: Possible read error: a much larger clone is one base away. The DNA for the CDR3 is TGTGCCAGCAGGTCGGGGTTCCGGGAGACCCAGTACTTC. This sequence encodes CASRSGFRETQYF. J is TRBJ2-5 and V is TRBV28; the D gene is possibly TRBD2 (5 bases). Germline CDR1 MDHEN, CDR2 SYDVKM. This CDR3 is 13 amino acids long. V gave up 6 bases and J gave up 5 bases, with 13 bases separating them.

The rearrangement links TRBV25-1 to TRBJ1-6; D is unresolved. V lost 3 bases and J 5 bases, leaving 11 bases between the germline ends. This CDR3 is 15 amino acids long. From germline, CDR1 is MGHDK and CDR2 SYGVNS. The CDR3 protein is CASSDRLSDNSPLHF. The CDR3 DNA reads as TGTGCCAGCAGTGACCGGTTGTCGGATAATTCACCCCTCCACTTT.

The chain carries TRBV7-9 and TRBJ2-5; TRBD1 might be the D (5 bases). Germline CDR1 SEHNR, CDR2 FQNEAQ (reference sequence). CDR3 length equals 15 residues. V lost 0 bases and J 2 bases, leaving 10 bases between the germline ends. In nucleotides, the CDR3 is TGTGCCAGCAGCTTAGCAAGGACACTTCAAGAGACCCAGTACTTC. It specifies CASSLARTLQETQYF.

The chain carries TRBV6-4 and TRBJ1-2; D is uncertain. The CDR3 is made up of 14 amino acids. CDR1 and CDR2 from the germline V gene are MRHNA and SNTAGT. The germline V and J ends were trimmed by 0 bases and 8 bases, with 13 bases remaining between them. This CDR3 reads CASSDSDGPGGYTF. The CDR3 bases are TGTGCCAGCAGTGACTCGGACGGGCCTGGAGGCTACACCTTC.

This clonotype has just a few counts. J is TRBJ2-5 and V is TRBV9; the D gene is possibly TRBD2 (6 bases). CDR3 length equals 14 residues. Trimming shortened V by 3 bases and J by 1 base, and 10 bases separated the two germline ends. Germline lookup yields CDR1 SGDLS and CDR2 YYNGEE. The CDR3 is CASSAGLVQETQYF. The CDR3 nucleotides read TGTGCCAGCAGCGCGGGACTCGTCCAAGAGACCCAGTACTTC.

The chain couples TRBV6-6 to TRBJ1-5; D remains ambiguous. V lost 6 bases to trimming and J lost 7 bases, with 13 bases between them. This CDR3 spans 13 amino acids. CDR1 and CDR2 (germline): MNHNY, SVGAGI (reference sequence). The CDR3 DNA is TGTGCCAGCAGCTCGAACAGTGGCCAGCCCCAGCATTTT. It specifies CASSSNSGQPQHF.

The chain uses TRBV7-2 and TRBJ2-5, with 8 bases that match TRBD2. The CDR3 consists of 15 residues. Germline-derived CDR1 and CDR2 are SGHTA and FQGNSA. V was clipped by 5 bases and J by 7 bases; unmatched bases: 12. The chain's CDR3 is CASSTGLAFQGTQYF. CDR3 DNA sequence: TGTGCCAGCAGCACCGGACTAGCATTCCAGGGGACCCAGTACTTC.

This chain uses TRBV6-6 with TRBJ2-7; a weak D match, TRBD2 (7 bases). V was cut by 7 bases and J by 5 bases, with 15 bases left in between. Per germline, CDR1 MNHNY and CDR2 SVGAGI (reference sequence). The CDR3 runs to 13 residues. In DNA form, the CDR3 reads TGTGCCAGCAAAATTCGGGGGGCAAACGAGCAGTACTTC. Protein sequence: CASKIRGANEQYF.

This clonotype was seen many times. This chain joins TRBV4-1 and TRBJ2-3; unclear D gene. The CDR3 covers 14 residues. Germline CDR1 and CDR2: MGHRA and YSYEKL. Trimming took off 3 bases at V and 2 bases at J, with 9 bases between the two ends. CDR3 sequence (DNA): TGCGCCAGCAGCCAGGGCCCAAACACAGATACGCAGTATTTT. This sequence encodes CASSQGPNTDTQYF.

As regards this clonotype: This may stem from a read error, because a much larger clone lies one nucleotide away. DNA of the CDR3: TGCAGCGTCCCTCTCGGCAATGAGCAGTTCTTC. Its protein is CSVPLGNEQFF. The chain links TRBV29-1 to TRBJ2-1; D is unclear. Germline CDR1 and CDR2: SQVTM and ANQGSEA. The CDR3 contains 11 residues. Between the trimmed V and J ends, which lost 6 bases and 6 bases, there was a span of 9 bases.

This clonotype showed up many times. This chain joins TRBV6-5 and TRBJ2-7; D is perhaps TRBD2 (5 bases). CDR3 length: 15 amino acids. The germline V gene has CDR1 MNHEY and CDR2 SVGAGI. V lost 2 bases and J 0 bases, leaving 11 bases between the germline ends. This CDR3 is CASSYGSGISYEQYF. The DNA for the CDR3 is TGTGCCAGCAGTTACGGTTCGGGGATCTCCTACGAGCAGTACTTC.

To note about this clonotype: A much more abundant neighbour one base away suggests this may be a read error. The chain employs TRBV27 and TRBJ2-7; possible D gene TRBD2, 6 bases. V lost 6 bases and J 7 bases, leaving 31 bases between the germline ends. There are 18 residues in the CDR3. CDR1 MNHEY and CDR2 SMNVEV come from the germline V gene (reference sequence). For the CDR3, the DNA is TGTGCCAGCAGCCCACCCCGAGGGACTCCGGGCTCCTACAATGAGCAGTACTTC. It yields the protein CASSPPRGTPGSYNEQYF.

This clonotype was detected only a few times. The CDR3, as DNA: TGCAGCGTCGTTCGGGACACCCAAACCTACGAGCAGTACTTC. This encodes CSVVRDTQTYEQYF. The gene calls are TRBV29-1 and TRBJ2-7; maybe TRBD1 (6 bases). The CDR3 covers 14 residues. V lost 6 bases and J 2 bases, leaving 17 bases between the germline ends. The germline V gene has CDR1 SQVTM and CDR2 ANQGSEA.

The chain is built from TRBV19 and TRBJ2-1, with D unresolved. The CDR3 is 13 residues long. Germline V gene data show CDR1 as LNHDA and CDR2 as SQIVND (reference sequence). Trimming cost V 4 bases and J 9 bases, with 13 bases left between them. In DNA form, the CDR3 reads TGTGCCAGTAGTAAGGCTCATGCCCTTGAGCAGTTCTTC. It translates to CASSKAHALEQFF.

This clonotype has more than one count but fewer than ten. The chain has TRBV29-1 and TRBJ2-1, with 7 bases lining up with TRBD2. Trimming removed 4 bases from V and 7 bases from J; junction bases left unmatched: 10. The CDR3 has 14 amino acids. The germline CDR1 and CDR2 sequences are SQVTM and ANQGSEA. The CDR3 DNA sequence: TGCAGCGTTGGGCGGGACTGGGGAGGGAATGAGCAGTTCTTC. It is translated as CSVGRDWGGNEQFF.

This clonotype was seen only a few times. The chain is built from TRBV6-5 and TRBJ2-7; TRBD2 agrees at 10 bases. V lost 2 bases, J lost 3 bases, and 7 bases stayed unmatched. The germline V gene has CDR1 MNHEY and CDR2 SVGAGI. This CDR3 comprises 16 residues. CDR3 in amino acids: CASSYRVAGGFYEQYF. The CDR3 DNA follows: TGTGCCAGCAGTTACCGAGTAGCGGGAGGATTCTACGAGCAGTACTTC.

This clonotype was seen many times. The chain has TRBV7-2 and TRBJ2-5; D remains unclear. Trimming removed 3 bases from V and 5 bases from J, with 19 bases in between. Germline loops: CDR1 SGHTA, CDR2 FQGNSA. This CDR3 is built from 16 residues. This CDR3 is CASSFQVVAVDETQYF. The DNA of the CDR3 is TGTGCCAGCAGCTTCCAGGTAGTTGCTGTAGACGAGACCCAGTACTTC.

The V and J genes are TRBV12-3 or TRBV12-4 and TRBJ2-1; D is unclear. V was pared by 2 bases and J by 6 bases, with 8 bases between. The CDR3 consists of 13 residues. The CDR3: CASSLRFFNEQFF. The CDR3 DNA is TGTGCCAGCAGTTTACGGTTTTTCAATGAGCAGTTCTTC.

The chain joins TRBV7-7 to TRBJ2-3, with TRBD1 matching 9 bases. V shed 4 bases and J 3 bases; nucleotides not matched to a gene: 5. The CDR3 length is 15 residues. The V gene's germline CDR1 is SSHAT and CDR2 FNYEAQ (reference sequence). The CDR3 is CASSWGTGLTDTQYF. The DNA of the CDR3 is TGTGCCAGCAGCTGGGGGACAGGGTTAACAGATACGCAGTATTTT.

This clonotype was seen more than once but under ten times. The gene calls are TRBV7-8 and TRBJ1-1; tentative D call: TRBD1 (6 bases). Germline V lookup: CDR1 SGHVS, CDR2 FQNEAQ. This CDR3 is built from 16 residues. With 2 bases removed from V and 0 bases from J, the gap between germline ends came to 13 bases. The CDR3 DNA reads as TGTGCCAGCAGCTTATGGCTGGCAGGGGTGAACACTGAAGCTTTCTTT. Translated: CASSLWLAGVNTEAFF.

This clonotype has just a few counts. This chain connects TRBV6-6 to TRBJ2-7, with a possible D match to TRBD2 (6 bases). Germline V gene data show CDR1 as MNHNY and CDR2 as SVGAGI (reference sequence). The V end was cut by 2 bases, the J end by 4 bases, with 12 bases between. This CDR3 comprises 14 residues. The CDR3 DNA is TGTGCCAGCAGTTACGGCGGAGGGCGATACGAGCAGTACTTC. This sequence encodes CASSYGGGRYEQYF.

The table lists this clonotype with many counts. The chain recombines TRBV29-1 with TRBJ2-1; TRBD2 is a possible D gene (5 bases). This CDR3 comprises 11 residues. Trimming pared 8 bases from V and 5 bases from J, leaving 10 bases between. Germline CDR1 SQVTM, CDR2 ANQGSEA. The CDR3 sequence: CSSSRDNEQFF. The DNA of the CDR3 is TGCAGCTCTTCGCGGGACAATGAGCAGTTCTTC.

This clonotype was seen only a few times. The chain combines TRBV29-1 with TRBJ1-2; no clear D gene. The CDR3 is 13 amino acids. The V and J ends lost 6 bases and 3 bases respectively, with 14 bases between them. Per the germline V gene, CDR1 is SQVTM and CDR2 is ANQGSEA. The CDR3, as DNA: TGCAGCGTATCCGGCGGTCCCTACTATGGCTACACCTTC. Encoded protein: CSVSGGPYYGYTF.

This clonotype was counted at least ten times. V gene TRBV20-1 combines with J gene TRBJ2-5; 9 positions match TRBD1. J gave up 5 bases and V 7 bases, and 8 bases lay outside the gene matches. This CDR3 has 13 amino acids. Germline-derived CDR1 and CDR2 are DFQATT and SNEGSKA (reference sequence). The CDR3 reads CSGYRDRDETQYF. The CDR3 bases are TGCAGTGGGTACCGGGACAGGGACGAGACCCAGTACTTC.

DNA for the CDR3: TGTGCCAGCAGCGCAGGGGCCGGGAGCAATCAGCCCCAGCATTTT. It is translated as CASSAGAGSNQPQHF. The chain carries TRBV7-9 and TRBJ1-5, with D perhaps TRBD1 (6 bases). V was cut by 5 bases and J by 1 base, with 12 bases left in between. The CDR3 consists of 15 residues. Germline values: CDR1 SEHNR, CDR2 FQNEAQ (reference sequence).